The sequence of this TCR beta chain was determined in a study of blood T cell repertoires in COVID-19. Background on the study: Samples came from the United States, Italy and Spain, spanning acute and convalescent COVID-19. T cells, B-cell-depleted T cells, or PBMCs supplied cDNA or gDNA.

The sample holds one count of this clone. Per the germline V gene, CDR1 is SEHNR and CDR2 is FQNEAQ (reference sequence). The CDR3 consists of 14 residues. J gave up 4 bases and V 4 bases, and 4 bases lay outside the gene matches. Under the authors' procedure: Amplification of reference gene primers provided the estimated nucleated cell counts. Profiling relied on immunoSEQ multiplex PCR, and the TCRdb table lists in-frame clones only, not all of them. From that table come the V and J calls and clone size; the DNA was used to work out D and trimming. Among roughly 230,000 clones listed, approximately 84% were seen once.

The clonotype comes from a man between 45 and 60 years old with active or convalescent COVID-19. The sequencing input was peripheral blood. The chain recombines TRBV7-9 with TRBJ2-5, with 9 bases lining up with TRBD1. For the CDR3, the DNA is TGTGCCAGCAGCTCCGACAGGGGGAGAGAGACCCAGTACTTC. Translating it yields CASSSDRGRETQYF.